This TCR beta chain appears in the sequencing data of a study of T cells in Graves' hyperthyroidism and ophthalmopathy. The germline V gene has CDR1 SGHTA and CDR2 FQGNSA. The CDR3 has 16 residues. These patients, aged 18 to 65, had recently diagnosed hyperthyroidism lasting under 2 months. Patients having uncontrolled infection, another autoimmune disease, pregnancy or lactation were not included. Points on this clonotype: Its antigen is not known. Just one base apart from a much larger clone, this may be a read error.

TCR beta CDR3 regions were amplified from RNA. The TCR CDR3 first-round RT-PCR relied on the HTBI primer set. MiXCR was run by TCRdb on the multiplex PCR reads, yielding one entry per CDR3 protein. This repertoire shows roughly 660,000 distinct CDR3 sequences, roughly 17% found once; its top ten account for about 16%. Study-level points and caveats: Ophthalmopathy, as predicted by the model, came a median 6.5 months after the prediction.

The genes are TRBV7-2 and TRBJ1-2, with 7 bases lining up with TRBD1. The sequencing input was blood. This TCR was recovered from a middle-aged man with Graves' hyperthyroidism. CDR3 sequence (DNA): TGTGTCAGCAGCTTAGGAGGCCTCGGGACAGCAGGAGGCTACACCTTC. Amino acid sequence: CVSSLGGLGTAGGYTF. The variable domain in full, completed from reference TRBV7-2 and TRBJ1-2, reads GAGVSQSPSNKVTEKGKDVELRCDPISGHTALYWYRQSLGQGLEFLIYFQGNSAPDKSGLPSDRFSAERTGGSVSTLTIQRTQQEDSAVYLCVSSLGGLGTAGGYTFGSGTRLTVV.